The T cell receptor (beta chain) described here comes from a study of blood T cell repertoires in COVID-19. For the study at large: Spain, Italy and the United States supplied samples that represented acute and convalescent COVID-19. PBMCs, B-cell-depleted T cells, or T cells provided the cDNA or gDNA that made up the material.

The length of the CDR3 is 14 residues. Authors' processing steps: Cell counts per sample came from amplifying reference gene primers. This table comes from immunoSEQ multiplex PCR, and its TCRdb copy is limited to in-frame clones, with some not included. V and J calls and clone size are those listed in that table; D and trimming were worked out from the DNA. The sample includes around 300,000 clones, approximately 90% of them seen just once. V and J are TRBV12-2 and TRBJ1-2; the D call TRBD1 from the table was never checked on the DNA. TRBV12-2 is recorded as a pseudogene. The sequencing sample was made of peripheral blood. The source of this sequence is a woman aged 30 to 39 with active or convalescent COVID-19. In nucleotides, the CDR3 is TGTGCAAGTCGCTTAAGGGACAGCAACTATGGCTACACCTTC. It codes for CASRLRDSNYGYTF.